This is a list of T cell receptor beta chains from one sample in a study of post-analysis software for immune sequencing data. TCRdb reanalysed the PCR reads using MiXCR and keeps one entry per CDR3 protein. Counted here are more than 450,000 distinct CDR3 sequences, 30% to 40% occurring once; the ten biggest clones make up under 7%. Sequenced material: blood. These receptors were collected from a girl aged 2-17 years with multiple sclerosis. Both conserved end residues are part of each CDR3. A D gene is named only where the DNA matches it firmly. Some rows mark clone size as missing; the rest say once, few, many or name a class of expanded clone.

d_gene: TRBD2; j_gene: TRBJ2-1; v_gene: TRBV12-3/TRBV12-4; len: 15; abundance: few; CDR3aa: CASTISGGAKNEQFF; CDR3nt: TGTGCCAGCACCATTAGCGGGGGGGCTAAGAATGAGCAGTTCTTC
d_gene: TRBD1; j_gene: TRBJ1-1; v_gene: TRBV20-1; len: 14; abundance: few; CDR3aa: CSARETGKGPEAFF; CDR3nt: TGCAGTGCTAGAGAGACAGGGAAGGGTCCTGAAGCTTTCTTT
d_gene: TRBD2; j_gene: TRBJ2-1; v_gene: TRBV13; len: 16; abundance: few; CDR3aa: CASSSYSGGWIDEQFF; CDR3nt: TGTGCCAGCAGCTCCTATAGCGGGGGGTGGATTGATGAGCAGTTCTTC
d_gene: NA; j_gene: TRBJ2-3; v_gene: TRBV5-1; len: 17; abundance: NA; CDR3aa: CASSGRPLNPSPDTQYF; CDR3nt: TGCGCCAGCAGCGGACGACCTCTAAACCCAAGCCCAGATACGCAGTATTTT
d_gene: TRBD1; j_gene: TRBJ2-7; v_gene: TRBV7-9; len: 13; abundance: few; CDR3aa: CASSRTGGDEQYF; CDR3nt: TGTGCCAGCAGCCGGACAGGCGGAGACGAGCAGTACTTC
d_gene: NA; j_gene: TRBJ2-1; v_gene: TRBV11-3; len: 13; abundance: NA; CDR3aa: CASSLVDRGALFF; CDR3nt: TGTGCCAGCAGCTTAGTGGACAGAGGTGCATTGTTCTTC
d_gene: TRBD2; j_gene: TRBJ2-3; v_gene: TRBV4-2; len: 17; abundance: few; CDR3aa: CASSQPLAGGNRDTQYF; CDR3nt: TGTGCCAGCAGCCAACCCTTGGCGGGGGGGAACAGGGATACGCAGTATTTT
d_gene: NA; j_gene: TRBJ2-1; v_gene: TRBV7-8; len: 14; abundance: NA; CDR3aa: CASSRDLTYNEQFF; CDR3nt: TGTGCCAGCAGCCGGGACTTGACCTACAATGAGCAGTTCTTC
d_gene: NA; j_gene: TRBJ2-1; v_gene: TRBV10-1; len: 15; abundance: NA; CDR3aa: CASSESVGMGNEQFF; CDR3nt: TGCGCCAGCAGTGAGTCAGTAGGGATGGGCAATGAGCAGTTCTTC
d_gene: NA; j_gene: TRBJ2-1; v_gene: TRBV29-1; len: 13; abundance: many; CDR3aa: CSVDSSSYNEQFF; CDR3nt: TGCAGCGTAGACAGTTCATCCTACAATGAGCAGTTCTTC
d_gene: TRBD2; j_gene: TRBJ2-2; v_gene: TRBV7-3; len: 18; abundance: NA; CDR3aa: CASSLRPQGGGNTGELFF; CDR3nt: TGTGCCAGCAGCTTAAGGCCCCAGGGCGGGGGGAACACCGGGGAGCTGTTTTTT
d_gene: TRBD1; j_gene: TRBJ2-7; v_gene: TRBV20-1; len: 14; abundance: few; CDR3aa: CSAPGQGPTYEQYF; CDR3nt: TGCAGTGCCCCCGGACAGGGGCCTACCTACGAGCAGTACTTC
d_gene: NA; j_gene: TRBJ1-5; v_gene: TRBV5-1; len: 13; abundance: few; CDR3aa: CASSLEENQPQHF; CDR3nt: TGCGCCAGCAGCTTGGAGGAGAATCAGCCCCAGCATTTT
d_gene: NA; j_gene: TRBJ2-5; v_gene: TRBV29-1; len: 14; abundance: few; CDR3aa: CSVEDGLLQETQYF; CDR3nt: TGCAGCGTTGAAGATGGACTGTTACAAGAGACCCAGTACTTC
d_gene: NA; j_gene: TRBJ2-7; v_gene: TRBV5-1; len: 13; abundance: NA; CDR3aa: CASSLAPSNEQYF; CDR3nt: TGCGCCAGCAGCTTGGCCCCGAGCAACGAGCAGTACTTC
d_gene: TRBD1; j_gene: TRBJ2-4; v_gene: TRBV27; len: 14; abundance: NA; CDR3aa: CASSIDRVKNIQYF; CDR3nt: TGTGCCAGCAGTATCGACAGGGTCAAAAACATTCAGTACTTC
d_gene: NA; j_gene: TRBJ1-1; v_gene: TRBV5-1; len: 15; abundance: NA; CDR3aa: CASSLAPNRVSEAFF; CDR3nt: TGCGCCAGCAGCTTGGCGCCAAACAGGGTCTCTGAAGCTTTCTTT
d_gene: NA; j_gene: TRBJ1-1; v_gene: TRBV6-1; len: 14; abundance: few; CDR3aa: CASSEKLRHTEAFF; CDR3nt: TGTGCCAGCAGTGAAAAGCTTCGGCACACTGAAGCTTTCTTT
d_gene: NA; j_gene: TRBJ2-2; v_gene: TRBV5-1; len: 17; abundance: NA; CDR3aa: CASSLGSSGGSTGELFF; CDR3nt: TGCGCCAGCAGCTTGGGCAGCTCTGGTGGATCCACCGGGGAGCTGTTTTTT
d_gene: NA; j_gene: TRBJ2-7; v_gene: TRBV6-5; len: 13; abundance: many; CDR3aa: CASSYSHTHEQYF; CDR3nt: TGTGCCAGCAGTTACTCGCACACGCACGAGCAGTACTTC
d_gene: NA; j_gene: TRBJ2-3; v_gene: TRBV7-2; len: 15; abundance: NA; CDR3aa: CASSLVGRDTDTQYF; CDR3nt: TGTGCCAGCAGCTTAGTTGGGCGTGACACAGATACGCAGTATTTT
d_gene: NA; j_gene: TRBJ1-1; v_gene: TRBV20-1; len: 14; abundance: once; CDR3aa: CSARDVGRGTEAFF; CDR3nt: TGCAGTGCTAGAGATGTGGGGAGGGGTACTGAAGCTTTCTTT
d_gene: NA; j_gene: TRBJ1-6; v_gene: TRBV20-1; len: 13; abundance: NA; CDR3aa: CSAIRESVSPLHF; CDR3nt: TGCAGTGCTATCAGGGAATCGGTTTCACCCCTCCACTTT
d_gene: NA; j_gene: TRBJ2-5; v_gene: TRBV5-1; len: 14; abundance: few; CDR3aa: CASSREWGGETQYF; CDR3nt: TGCGCCAGCAGCCGTGAATGGGGCGGGGAGACCCAGTACTTC
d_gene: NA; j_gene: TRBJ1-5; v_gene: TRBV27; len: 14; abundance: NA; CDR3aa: CASRWGGSNQPQHF; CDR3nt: TGTGCCAGCAGATGGGGGGGAAGCAATCAGCCCCAGCATTTT
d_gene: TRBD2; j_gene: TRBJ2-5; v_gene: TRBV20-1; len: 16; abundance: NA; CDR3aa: CSARARLAVNQETRYF; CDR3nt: TGCAGTGCTAGAGCTCGGCTAGCGGTAAACCAAGAGACCCGGTACTTC
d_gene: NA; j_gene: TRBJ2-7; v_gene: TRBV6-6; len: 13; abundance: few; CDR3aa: CASSYGDTYEQYF; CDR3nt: TGTGCCAGCAGTTACGGGGACACGTACGAGCAGTACTTC
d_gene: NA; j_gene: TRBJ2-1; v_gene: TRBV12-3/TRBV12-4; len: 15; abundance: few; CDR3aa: CASRLGPSVYNEQFF; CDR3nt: TGTGCCAGCAGGTTGGGACCGAGCGTATACAATGAGCAGTTCTTC
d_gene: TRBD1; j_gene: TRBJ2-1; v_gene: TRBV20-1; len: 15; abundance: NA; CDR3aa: CSARDYRTGAHEQFF; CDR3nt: TGCAGTGCTAGAGATTATCGGACAGGGGCCCATGAGCAGTTCTTC
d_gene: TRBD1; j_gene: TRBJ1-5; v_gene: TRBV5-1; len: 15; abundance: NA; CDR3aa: CASSPGQGAHQPRHF; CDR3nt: TGCGCCAGCAGCCCGGGACAGGGGGCGCATCAGCCCCGGCATTTT
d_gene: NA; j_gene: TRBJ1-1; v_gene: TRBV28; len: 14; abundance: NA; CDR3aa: CASSFNGGNTEAFF; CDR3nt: TGTGCCAGCAGCTTTAACGGGGGGAACACTGAAGCTTTCTTT
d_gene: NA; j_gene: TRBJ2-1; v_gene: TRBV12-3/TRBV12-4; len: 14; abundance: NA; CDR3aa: CASSLTSGNNEQFF; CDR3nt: TGTGCCAGCAGTTTAACCTCAGGGAACAATGAGCAGTTCTTC